The entry below gives a single TCR beta chain sequence along with its context. The CDR3 is 19 residues long. CDR1 and CDR2 from the germline V gene are SGHTA and FQGNSA. The ends lost 2 bases at V and 2 bases at J; junction bases unmatched: 18. The data stem from a study of blood T cell repertoires in COVID-19. About the research overall: Samples of COVID-19 (acute and convalescent) were obtained from the United States, Italy and Spain. Nucleic acid was either cDNA or gDNA, and it came from T cells, B-cell-depleted T cells, or PBMCs.

In the authors' workflow: Reference gene primers were amplified, and this amplification served to estimate nucleated cell counts. Sequencing used immunoSEQ multiplex PCR; TCRdb keeps in-frame clones, though not all of them. The D gene and trimming were derived from the DNA, and the V and J assignments and clone size from that table. Of roughly 250,000 clones listed, roughly 80% are singletons. The chain couples TRBV7-2 to TRBJ2-7; 7 nucleotides align to TRBD1. The receptor was derived from a man aged 50 to 59 with active or convalescent COVID-19. Sequencing was done on a sample of peripheral blood. The CDR3 here is CASSLTPPTGARFPYEQYF. In DNA form, the CDR3 reads TGTGCCAGCAGCTTAACCCCCCCCACAGGGGCAAGATTCCCCTACGAGCAGTACTTC.